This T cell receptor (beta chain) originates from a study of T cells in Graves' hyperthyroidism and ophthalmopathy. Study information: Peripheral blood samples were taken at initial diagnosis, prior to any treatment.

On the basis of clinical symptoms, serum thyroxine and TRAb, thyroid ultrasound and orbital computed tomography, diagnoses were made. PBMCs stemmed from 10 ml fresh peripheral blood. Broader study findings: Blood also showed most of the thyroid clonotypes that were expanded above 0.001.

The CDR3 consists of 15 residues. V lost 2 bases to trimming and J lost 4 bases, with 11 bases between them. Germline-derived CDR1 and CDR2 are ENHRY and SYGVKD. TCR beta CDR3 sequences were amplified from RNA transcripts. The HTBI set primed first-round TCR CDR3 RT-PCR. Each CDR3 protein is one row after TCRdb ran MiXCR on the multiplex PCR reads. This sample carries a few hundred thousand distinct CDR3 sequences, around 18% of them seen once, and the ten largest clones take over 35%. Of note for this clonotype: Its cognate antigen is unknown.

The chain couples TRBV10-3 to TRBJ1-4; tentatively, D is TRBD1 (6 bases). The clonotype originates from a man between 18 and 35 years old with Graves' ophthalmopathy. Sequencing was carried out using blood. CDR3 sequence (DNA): TGTGCCATCAGTGAGGGGGGGCAGAATAATGAAAAACTGTTTTTT. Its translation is CAISEGGQNNEKLFF.